This is a list of T cell receptor beta chains from one sample in a study of glioma-infiltrating T cells after dendritic cell vaccination. The data were produced by immunoSEQ multiplex PCR, yet TCRdb's version contains in-frame clones alone and is incomplete. The repertoire holds approximately 100,000 clones, with more than 80% as singletons. The sequencing here drew on blood, taken before dendritic cell vaccination. These receptors were obtained from a human donor with glioblastoma. Both conserved end residues are part of each CDR3. Fields, in order: clone size, J gene, V gene, CDR3 protein. Where a row states a size, it is once, few, many or the class of an expanded clone; other rows omit it.

>.|TRBJ1-2|TRBV5-1
CASSATFDSVYGYTF
>.|TRBJ2-7|TRBV2
CALGGGRSYEQYF
>.|TRBJ2-1|TRBV7-9
CASSLVSVDNEQFF
>.|TRBJ2-7|TRBV29-1
CSVGDRVLPHEQYF
>.|TRBJ2-3|TRBV25-1
CASSDVTESTDTQYF
>few|TRBJ2-5|TRBV19
CATSAGGQETQYF
>.|TRBJ2-1|TRBV4-3
CASVMWGGDSSGQGNEQFF
>.|TRBJ1-2|TRBV10-2
CASSPTTSGNGYTF
>few|TRBJ2-3|TRBV10-3
CAISGDRGTDTQYF
>.|TRBJ1-1|TRBV5-1
CASSPQGTGHTEAFF
>.|TRBJ1-1|TRBV6-1
CASRNSGTYEAFF
>.|TRBJ2-2|TRBV4-1
CASSQGHLNTGELFF
>.|TRBJ1-1|TRBV14
CASSLDRLSTEAFF
>.|TRBJ1-1|TRBV5-6
CATTRGEGRTEAFF
>.|TRBJ1-5|TRBV19
CASSIPQGPYPQHF
>.|TRBJ2-1|TRBV4-1
CASSHLGGAHEQFF
>.|TRBJ1-1|TRBV7-9
CASSLGRGGLNTEAFF
>.|TRBJ2-5|TRBV7-2
CASSLDKTGQETQYF
>.|TRBJ2-3|TRBV19
CASSIRTTDTQYF
>.|TRBJ1-1|TRBV6-5
CASSYPRGTEAFF
>.|TRBJ1-2|TRBV18
CASSPLWGGENYGYTF
>.|TRBJ1-2|TRBV19
CASSTNPGQGYYYGYTF
>.|TRBJ2-5|TRBV5-1
CASRGTEKETQYF
>.|TRBJ2-2|TRBV27
CASSFGQLGYTGELFF
>.|TRBJ2-3|TRBV7-8
CASSSTSGGARGTDTQYF
>.|TRBJ1-5|TRBV4-3
CASSQDTPHPVNQPQHF
>.|TRBJ1-1|TRBV7-3
CASSRQGAGTEAFF
>.|TRBJ2-6|TRBV11-3
CASSSRGPGANVLTF
>.|TRBJ1-4|TRBV19
CASWPSGTQEKLFF
>.|TRBJ2-7|TRBV2
CASRGGDEKYEQYF
>.|TRBJ1-1|TRBV29-1
CSVIEQDEAFF
>few|TRBJ1-6|TRBV7-9
CASSSLPGNSPLHF
>once|TRBJ1-1|TRBV4-2
CASSPGQGEYPEAFF
>.|TRBJ2-6|TRBV5-1
CASSPGDTGANVLTF
>.|TRBJ2-5|TRBV4-1
CASSQDAAGGRETQYF
>.|TRBJ1-4|TRBV7-8
CASSYNWGQGEKLFF
>.|TRBJ2-1|TRBV4-1
CASSPGTGGIVDEQFF
>.|TRBJ1-4|TRBV7-2
CASSLERQDEKLFF
>.|TRBJ2-5|TRBV29-1
CSVDRRTSGGAPFAYF
>once|TRBJ2-7|TRBV11-2
CASSTGRTTYEQYF
>once|TRBJ1-2|TRBV5-1
CASSDTGSQGSYTF
>few|TRBJ2-1|TRBV29-1
CSVEGQAAIYNEQFF
>.|TRBJ2-5|TRBV5-6
CASSRTGERDRETQYF
>.|TRBJ2-3|TRBV9
CASSASGLAGETDTQYF
>.|TRBJ1-2|TRBV7-2
CASSLIGEAGGGYTF
>.|TRBJ2-5|TRBV4-2
CASSQLSSRETQYF